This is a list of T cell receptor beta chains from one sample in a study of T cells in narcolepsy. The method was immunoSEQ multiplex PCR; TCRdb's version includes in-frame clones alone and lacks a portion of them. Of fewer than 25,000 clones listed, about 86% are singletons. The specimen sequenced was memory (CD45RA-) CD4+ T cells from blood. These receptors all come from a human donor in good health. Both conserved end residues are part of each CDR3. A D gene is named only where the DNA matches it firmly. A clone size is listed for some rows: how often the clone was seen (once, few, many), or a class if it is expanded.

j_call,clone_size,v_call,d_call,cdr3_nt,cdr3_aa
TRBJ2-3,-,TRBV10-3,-,TGTGCCATCAGTGAGTGGGGGGGCACAGATACGCAGTATTTT,CAISEWGGTDTQYF
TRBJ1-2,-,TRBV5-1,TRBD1,TGCGCCAGCAGCTTGGCCACAGGGGGCTATGGCTACACCTTC,CASSLATGGYGYTF
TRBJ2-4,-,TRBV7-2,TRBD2,TGTGCCAGCAGCTGGGGCGGGGGGGCCGTCGGGTACATTCAGTACTTC,CASSWGGGAVGYIQYF
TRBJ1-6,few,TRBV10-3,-,TGTGCCATCAGGACAGGACCTAATTCACCCCTCCACTTT,CAIRTGPNSPLHF
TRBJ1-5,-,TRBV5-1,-,TGCGCCAGCAGGGCGGACGGATCAAATCAGCCCCAGCATTTT,CASRADGSNQPQHF
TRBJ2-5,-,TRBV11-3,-,TGTGCCAGCAGCTTAGATGACGGGGGTGAGACCCAGTACTTC,CASSLDDGGETQYF
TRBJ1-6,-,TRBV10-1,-,TGCGCCAGCAGTGAGGCAAAACTCAGGGGAAAGGATAATTCACCCCTCCACTTT,CASSEAKLRGKDNSPLHF
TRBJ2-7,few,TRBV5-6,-,TGTGCCAGCAGCTCCCTCTACGAGCAGTACTTC,CASSSLYEQYF
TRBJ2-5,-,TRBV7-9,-,TGTGCCAGCAGCTTATCATACGGGTACCAAGAGACCCAGTACTTC,CASSLSYGYQETQYF
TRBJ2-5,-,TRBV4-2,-,TGTGCCAGCAGCCAAGAAGGTTCCCAAGAGACCCAGTACTTC,CASSQEGSQETQYF
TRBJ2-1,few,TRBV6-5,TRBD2,TGTGCCAGCAGTCTCCAAGCGGGGGGGCCATATGAGCAGTTCTTC,CASSLQAGGPYEQFF
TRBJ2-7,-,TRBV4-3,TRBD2,TGCGCCAGCAGCCGCGGACTAGCGGGGGGCTACGAGCAGTACTTC,CASSRGLAGGYEQYF
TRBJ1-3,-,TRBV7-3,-,TGTGCCAGCAGCTTAGACCGATCCTCTGGAAACACCATATATTTT,CASSLDRSSGNTIYF
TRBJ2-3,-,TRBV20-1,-,TGCAGTCCCAAGGGTGTCGCTACGCAGTATTTT,CSPKGVATQYF
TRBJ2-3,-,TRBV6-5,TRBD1,TGTGCCAGCAGGTATACAGGGGCAGATACGCAGTATTTT,CASRYTGADTQYF
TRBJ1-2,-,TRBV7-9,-,TGTGCCAGCAGCCACCCCGGGGGGGGCGAGACTAACTATGGCTACACCTTC,CASSHPGGGETNYGYTF
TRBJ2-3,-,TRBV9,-,TGTGCCAGCAGCGTAGGGTCGGCCATTGAAACAGATACGCAGTATTTT,CASSVGSAIETDTQYF
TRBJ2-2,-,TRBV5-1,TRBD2,TGCGCCAGCAGGGTAGCGGGGATGAACACCGGGGAGCTGTTTTTT,CASRVAGMNTGELFF
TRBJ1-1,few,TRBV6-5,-,TGTGCCAGCAGTCCGACCCTTGACACTGAAGCTTTCTTT,CASSPTLDTEAFF
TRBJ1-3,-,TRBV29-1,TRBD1,TGCAGCGCTCTCCAGGACAGGGCAGGAAACACCATATATTTT,CSALQDRAGNTIYF
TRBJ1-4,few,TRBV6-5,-,TGTGCCAGCAGGGGGTGGGGGGGAACTAATGAAAAACTGTTTTTT,CASRGWGGTNEKLFF
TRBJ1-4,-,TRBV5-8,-,TGTGCCAGCAGCGGCGGACGGACGGCAACTAATGAAAAACTGTTTTTT,CASSGGRTATNEKLFF
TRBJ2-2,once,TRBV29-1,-,TGCAGCGTCCAGGGTGGTATCGGGGAGCTGTTTTTT,CSVQGGIGELFF
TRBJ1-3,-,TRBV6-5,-,TGTGCCAGCAGGGAGATAAGCTCTGGAAACACCATATATTTT,CASREISSGNTIYF
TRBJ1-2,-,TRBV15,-,TGTGCCACCAGCAGAGATAGGGCCACCGCTGGCTACACCTTC,CATSRDRATAGYTF
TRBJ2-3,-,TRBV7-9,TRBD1,TGTGCCAGCAGCGGGACAGGGCAAACAGATACGCAGTATTTT,CASSGTGQTDTQYF
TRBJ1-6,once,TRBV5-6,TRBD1,TGTGCCAGCAGCTTGATGAGTGGACGACAGGGTCCAAGGCCACCCCTCCACTTT,CASSLMSGRQGPRPPLHF
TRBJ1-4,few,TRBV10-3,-,TGTGCCATCCGGGCTTCTAATGAAAAACTGTTTTTT,CAIRASNEKLFF
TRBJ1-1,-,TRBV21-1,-,TGTGCCAAGACAAGAGAGGGGGGGTATATGGAAGCTTTCTTT,CAKTREGGYMEAFF
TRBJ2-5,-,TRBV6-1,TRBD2,TGTGCCAGCAGTGAGCACTTCGGGACTAGCGGGGGGCTGGAGACCCAGTACTTC,CASSEHFGTSGGLETQYF
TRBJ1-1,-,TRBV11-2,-,TGTGCCAGCAGCTTAATACAGGGAGGGAACACTGAAGCTTTCTTT,CASSLIQGGNTEAFF
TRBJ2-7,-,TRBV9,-,TGTGCCAGCAGCGTAGGGGTGGGGGGCGGTGAGCAGTACTTC,CASSVGVGGGEQYF
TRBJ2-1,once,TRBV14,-,TGTGCCAGCAGCCACCGGACTGCCAATGAGCAGTTCTTC,CASSHRTANEQFF
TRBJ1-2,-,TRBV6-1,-,TGTGCCAGCAGTATAAGCCAGGGGAACTATGGCTACACCTTC,CASSISQGNYGYTF
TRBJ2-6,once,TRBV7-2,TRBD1,TGTGCCAGCAGCTGGGGACAGTCTTCGGTGGCCAACGTCCTGACTTTC,CASSWGQSSVANVLTF
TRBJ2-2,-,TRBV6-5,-,TGTGCCGTTCAGAGGCAGAACACCGGGGAGCTGTTTTTT,CAVQRQNTGELFF
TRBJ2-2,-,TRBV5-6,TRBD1,TGTGCCAGCAGCTTGGAGGGGTACTTTGGGACAGGAATCACCGGGGAGCTGTTTTTT,CASSLEGYFGTGITGELFF
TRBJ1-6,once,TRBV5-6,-,TGTGCCAGCAGCTTGGCGTCAGGGGCTTATTCACCCCTCCACTTT,CASSLASGAYSPLHF
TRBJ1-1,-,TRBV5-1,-,TGCGCCAGCAAGAAGGACGTAACCACTGAAGCTTTCTTT,CASKKDVTTEAFF
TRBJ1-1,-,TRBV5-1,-,TGCGCCAGCAGCTTGGAACCGTCCGGGGGATTCTCTGAAGCTTTCTTT,CASSLEPSGGFSEAFF
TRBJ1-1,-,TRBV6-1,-,TGTGCCAGCATTATAGGACCGAATTCGAGGACTGAAGCTTTCTTT,CASIIGPNSRTEAFF
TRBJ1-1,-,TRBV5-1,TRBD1,TGCGCCAGCAAGACAGGGGTGTCTGAAGCTTTCTTT,CASKTGVSEAFF
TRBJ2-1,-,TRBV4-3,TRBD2,TGCGCCAGCAGCCGGGGGGGGGCCTACAATGAGCAGTTCTTC,CASSRGGAYNEQFF
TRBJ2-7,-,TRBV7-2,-,TGTGCCAGCAGCTCGATGTCCCTGGGGGAGCAGTACTTC,CASSSMSLGEQYF
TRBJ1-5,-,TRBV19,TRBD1,TGTGCCAGTAGCACTCCTGGACAGGGGGTGGGTCAGCCCCAGCATTTT,CASSTPGQGVGQPQHF
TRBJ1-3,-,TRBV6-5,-,TGTGCCAGCTGGGAGTACTCTGGAAACACCATATATTTT,CASWEYSGNTIYF
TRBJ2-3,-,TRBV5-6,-,TGTGCCAGCAGCTTCCTCCGGGGGGCTAGCACAGATACGCAGTATTTT,CASSFLRGASTDTQYF
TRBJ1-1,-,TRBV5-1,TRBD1,TGCGCCAGCAGCTTTGGGACCGGGACAGGGCTTTCCCTTTACACTGAAGCTTTCTTT,CASSFGTGTGLSLYTEAFF
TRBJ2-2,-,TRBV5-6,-,TGTGCCAGCACCGTGGGATGGATCGGGGAGCTGTTTTTT,CASTVGWIGELFF
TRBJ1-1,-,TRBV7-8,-,TGTGCCAGCAGCGGGACGCGGATCAAAGCTTTCTTT,CASSGTRIKAFF
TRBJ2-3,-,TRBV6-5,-,TGTGCCAGCAGGTGGGGCAAGACAGATACGCAGTATTTT,CASRWGKTDTQYF
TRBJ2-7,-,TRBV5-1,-,TGCGCCAGCAGCTTAATGGGGTCATCCTACGAGCAGTACTTC,CASSLMGSSYEQYF
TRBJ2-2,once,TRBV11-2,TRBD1,TGTGCCAGCACCCAGGGGACAGGGGGCGGCGGCGGGGAGCTGTTTTTT,CASTQGTGGGGGELFF
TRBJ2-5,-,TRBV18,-,TGTGCCAGCTCACCCCGCCTGAGGGAAGAGACCCAGTACTTC,CASSPRLREETQYF
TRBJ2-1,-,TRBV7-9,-,TGTGCCAGCAGCTTAGGTCAGAACAATGAGCAGTTCTTC,CASSLGQNNEQFF
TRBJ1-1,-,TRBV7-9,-,TGTGCCAGCAGTCCCCCCCCGCCCAAGAACACTGAAGCTTTCTTT,CASSPPPPKNTEAFF
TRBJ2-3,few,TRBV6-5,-,TGTGCCAGCGGGGGCAGCCTTAGCACAGATACGCAGTATTTT,CASGGSLSTDTQYF
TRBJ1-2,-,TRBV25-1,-,TGTGCCAGCAGTCAGGGCGCCTATGGCTACACCTTC,CASSQGAYGYTF
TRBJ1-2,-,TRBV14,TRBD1,TGTGCCAGCAGCCAAATGACAGGGGAAGACGGCTACACCTTC,CASSQMTGEDGYTF